This TCR beta chain was recovered during a study of shared clonotypes between healthy human individuals. Trimming left V 5 bases short and J 1 base short, with 16 bases between. CDR3 length: 15 amino acids. The germline V gene encodes CDR1 SGHRS and CDR2 YFSETQ. Produced via immunoSEQ multiplex PCR; TCRdb's table is partial and in-frame only. The sample consists of millions of clones, 80% to 95% of them appearing once. Donation came from healthy HIV-negative adults that had no recent acute infections or vaccinations. Sequencing used naive CD4+ T cells from PBMCs. Subset defined: CD45RA+ positively selected. The sequence was collected from a man between 18 and 35 years old in good health. Some clones in this sample may be carry-over from other donors' samples. The chain links TRBV5-1 to TRBJ2-7; tentatively, D is TRBD1 (5 bases). CDR3 loop: CASSLYPDRSYEQYF. Written as DNA, the CDR3 is TGCGCCAGCAGTCTTTACCCCGACAGATCCTACGAGCAGTACTTC.